This TCR beta chain comes out of a study of T cell changes during pregnancy in multiple sclerosis. This CDR3 spans 11 amino acids. Germline V gene lookup returns CDR1 SGHDN and CDR2 FVKESK. V lost 6 bases and J lost 7, with 9 bases in between. Only in-frame clones appear in the TCRdb table, and some are missing; sequencing was by immunoSEQ multiplex PCR. Among roughly 38,000 clones, about 91% were seen once, and the ten largest hold less than 0.8%. The material was CD4+ T cells from peripheral blood mononuclear cells, obtained before pregnancy. This sequence joins TRBV14 and TRBJ2-5; D not certain. The receptor comes from a female donor with multiple sclerosis, enrolled in a pregnancy study. In DNA, the CDR3 is TGTGCCAGCAGTCAGGTGGGGACCCAGTACTTC. Translated: CASSQVGTQYF.